These 2 T cell receptor beta chains came from one sample sequenced in a study of cytomegalovirus exposure and HLA in healthy donors. The primer mix had 60 Vbeta and 13 Jbeta primers. Sequencing used immunoSEQ multiplex PCR; TCRdb keeps in-frame clones, though not all of them. The sample consists of 200,000 to 250,000 clones, around 70% of them appearing once. Material: PBMCs. The receptor set was obtained from a man in his forties in good health and CMV-seropositive.

The chain uses TRBV12-5 and TRBJ2-5; 8 bases fit TRBD1. This CDR3 is 13 amino acids long. The germline CDR1 and CDR2 sequences are LGHNT and FRNRAP. After removal of 4 bases from V and 4 bases from J, the junction contained 2 bases not matched to a gene. The CDR3 DNA reads TGTGCTAGTGGTTCGGACAGGGTAGAGACCCAGTACTTC. Amino acids: CASGSDRVETQYF.

This clone came up once. This CDR3 is CSVDAGASSYEQYF. The CDR3 nucleotides are TGCAGCGTTGATGCAGGGGCCAGCTCCTACGAGCAGTACTTC. The chain combines TRBV29-1 with TRBJ2-7; tentatively, D is TRBD1 (6 bases). Germline V gene data show CDR1 as SQVTM and CDR2 as ANQGSEA. V was trimmed by 3 bases and J by 0 bases, leaving 12 bases between them. This CDR3 has 14 residues.